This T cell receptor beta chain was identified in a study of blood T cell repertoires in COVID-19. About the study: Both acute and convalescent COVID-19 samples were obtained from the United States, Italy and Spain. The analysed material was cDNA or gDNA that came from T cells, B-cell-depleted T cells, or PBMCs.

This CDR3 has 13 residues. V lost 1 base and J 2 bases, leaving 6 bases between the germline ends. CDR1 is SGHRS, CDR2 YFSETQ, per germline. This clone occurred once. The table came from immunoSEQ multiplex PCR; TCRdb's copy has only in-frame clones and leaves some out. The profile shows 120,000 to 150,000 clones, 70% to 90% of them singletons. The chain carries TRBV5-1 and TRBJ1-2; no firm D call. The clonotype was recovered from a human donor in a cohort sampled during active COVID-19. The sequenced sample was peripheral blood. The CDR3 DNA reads TGCGCCAGCAGCTTGACAGACAACTATGGCTACACCTTC. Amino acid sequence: CASSLTDNYGYTF.